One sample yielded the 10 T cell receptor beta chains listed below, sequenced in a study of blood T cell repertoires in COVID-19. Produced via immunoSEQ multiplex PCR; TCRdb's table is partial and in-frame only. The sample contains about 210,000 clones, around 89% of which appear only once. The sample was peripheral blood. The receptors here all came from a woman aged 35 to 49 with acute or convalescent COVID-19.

The chain's CDR3 is CASSSILAGGPVTDTQYF. The CDR3 nucleotides read TGTGCCAGCAGCTCGATCCTAGCGGGGGGGCCGGTGACAGATACGCAGTATTTT. This sequence joins TRBV5-8 and TRBJ2-3, with TRBD2 matching over 12 bases. The CDR3 consists of 18 residues. The germline V gene has CDR1 SGHTS and CDR2 YDEGEE. V shed 3 bases, J shed 3 bases, and the junction held 11 bases outside the gene matches.

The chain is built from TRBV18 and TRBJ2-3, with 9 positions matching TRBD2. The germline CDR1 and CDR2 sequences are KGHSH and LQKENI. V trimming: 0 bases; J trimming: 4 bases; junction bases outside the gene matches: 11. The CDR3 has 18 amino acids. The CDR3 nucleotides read TGTGCCAGCTCACCACCGGCTAGCGGGGTCTTTAGGGCAGATACGCAGTATTTT. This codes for CASSPPASGVFRADTQYF.

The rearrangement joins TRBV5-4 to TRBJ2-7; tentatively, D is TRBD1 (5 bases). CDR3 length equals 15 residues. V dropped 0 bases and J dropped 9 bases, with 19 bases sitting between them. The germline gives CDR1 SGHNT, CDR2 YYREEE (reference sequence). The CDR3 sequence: CASSLATTDLFGQYV. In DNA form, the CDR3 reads TGTGCCAGCAGCTTGGCCACGACAGACCTTTTTGGGCAGTACGTC.

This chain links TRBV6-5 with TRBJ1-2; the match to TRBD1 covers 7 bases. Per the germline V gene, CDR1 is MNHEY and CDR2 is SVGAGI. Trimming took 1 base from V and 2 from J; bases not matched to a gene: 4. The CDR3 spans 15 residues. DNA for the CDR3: TGTGCCAGCAGTTACTACAGGGGTATGAACTATGGCTACACCTTC. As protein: CASSYYRGMNYGYTF.

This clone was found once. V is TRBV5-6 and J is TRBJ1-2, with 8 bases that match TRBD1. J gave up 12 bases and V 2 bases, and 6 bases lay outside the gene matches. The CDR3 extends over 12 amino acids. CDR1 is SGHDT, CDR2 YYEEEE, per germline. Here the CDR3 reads CASSLGTGRDTF. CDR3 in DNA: TGTGCCAGCAGCTTAGGGACAGGTCGCGACACCTTC.

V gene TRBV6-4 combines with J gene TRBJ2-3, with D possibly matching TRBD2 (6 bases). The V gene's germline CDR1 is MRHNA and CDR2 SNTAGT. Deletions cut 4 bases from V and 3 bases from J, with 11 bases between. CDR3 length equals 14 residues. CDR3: CASSAGDDTDTQYF. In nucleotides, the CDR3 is TGTGCCAGCAGTGCGGGGGATGATACAGATACGCAGTATTTT.

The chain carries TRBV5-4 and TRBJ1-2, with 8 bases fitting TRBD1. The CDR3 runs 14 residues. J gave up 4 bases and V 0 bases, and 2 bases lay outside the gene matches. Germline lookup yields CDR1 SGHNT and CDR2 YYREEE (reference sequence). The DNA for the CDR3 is TGTGCCAGCAGCTTGGGACAGGGGACCTATGGCTACACCTTC. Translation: CASSLGQGTYGYTF.

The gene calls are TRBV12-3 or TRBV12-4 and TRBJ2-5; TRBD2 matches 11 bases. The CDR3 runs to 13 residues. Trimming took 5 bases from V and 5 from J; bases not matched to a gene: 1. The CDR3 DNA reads TGTGCCAGCAGTCCTAGCGGGGGGGAGACCCAGTACTTC. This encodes CASSPSGGETQYF.

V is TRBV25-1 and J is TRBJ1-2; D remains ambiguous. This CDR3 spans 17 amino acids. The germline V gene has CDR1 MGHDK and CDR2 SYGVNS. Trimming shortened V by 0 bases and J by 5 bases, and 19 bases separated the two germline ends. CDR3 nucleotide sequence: TGTGCCAGCAGTGAATACTTTCCGATGGAGGGATCGTATGGCTACACCTTC. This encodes CASSEYFPMEGSYGYTF.

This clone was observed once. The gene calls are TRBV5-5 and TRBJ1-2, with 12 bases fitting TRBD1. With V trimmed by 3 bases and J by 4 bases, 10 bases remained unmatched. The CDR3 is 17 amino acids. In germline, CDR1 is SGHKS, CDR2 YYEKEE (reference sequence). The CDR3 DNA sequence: TGTGCCAGCAGCTCTCCGGGACAGGGGGCGTTTGGCTATGGCTACACCTTC. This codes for CASSSPGQGAFGYGYTF.